This is a list of T cell receptor beta chains from one sample in a study of CD8+ T cells in alopecia areata. The repertoire was sequenced with immunoSEQ multiplex PCR; TCRdb's copy has only in-frame clones and lacks some. This repertoire shows 150,000 or so clones, around 87% found once; its top ten account for about 13%. The specimen was CD8+ T cells sorted from blood, collected at week 4, from a patient treated with tofacitinib. These receptors were taken from a human donor with alopecia areata. CDR3s include the opening cysteine and the closing phenylalanine or tryptophan. A D gene is named only where the DNA matches it firmly. Clone size is stated in some rows and not others, as once, few, many or a class when expanded.

V gene	clone size	CDR3 length	D gene	J gene	CDR3 DNA	CDR3 protein
TRBV7-8	-	14	-	TRBJ2-7	TGTGCCAGCAGCTTATCTCCCATCTCCTACGAGCAGTACTTC	CASSLSPISYEQYF
TRBV29-1	-	12	-	TRBJ2-2	TGCAGCGGGCGGGGCGGGACCGGGGAGCTGTTTTTT	CSGRGGTGELFF
TRBV14	-	15	TRBD2	TRBJ2-3	TGTGCCAGCAGCCAAACTAGCGCCGGGGGAGATACGCAGTATTTT	CASSQTSAGGDTQYF
TRBV7-9	-	13	-	TRBJ2-5	TGTGCCAGCAGCTTGTCACTCCAAGAGACCCAGTACTTC	CASSLSLQETQYF
TRBV18	few	12	-	TRBJ2-7	TGTGCCAGCTCACCTCGGACAGAAGAGCAGTACTTC	CASSPRTEEQYF
TRBV7-9	-	12	-	TRBJ1-1	TGTGCCGGAACCCACAGCTACACTGAAGCTTTCTTT	CAGTHSYTEAFF
TRBV15	-	15	-	TRBJ1-1	TGTGCCACCAGCAGAGATAAGAGTCTGAACACTGAAGCTTTCTTT	CATSRDKSLNTEAFF
TRBV7-9	-	14	TRBD1	TRBJ1-1	TGTGCCAGCAGCTCCGGGACAGGGGAGACTGAAGCTTTCTTT	CASSSGTGETEAFF
TRBV2	-	14	-	TRBJ2-7	TGTGCCAGCAGTCAGGGCAGGGAAGAGTACGAGCAGTACTTC	CASSQGREEYEQYF
TRBV27	-	15	TRBD2	TRBJ2-1	TGTGCCAGCAGCCCGGGACTAGCGGACTACAATGAGCAGTTCTTC	CASSPGLADYNEQFF
TRBV9	-	17	-	TRBJ2-3	TGTGCCAGCAGCGGAGGTCATCGGGGACTCCCCACAGATACGCAGTATTTT	CASSGGHRGLPTDTQYF
TRBV7-9	-	17	TRBD2	TRBJ2-1	TGTGCCAGCAGGGGTACCGGGACTAGCGGGAGGGCCGATGAGCAGTTCTTC	CASRGTGTSGRADEQFF
TRBV9	-	15	TRBD2	TRBJ2-1	TGTGCCAGCAGTCAAGCGGGAGGGCCTAACAATGAGCAGTTCTTC	CASSQAGGPNNEQFF
TRBV9	-	15	TRBD1	TRBJ1-2	TGTGCCAGCAGCGTAGAGGGACAGACTAACTATGGCTACACCTTC	CASSVEGQTNYGYTF
TRBV27	-	14	-	TRBJ2-7	TGTGCCAGCAGAGGGCAGGGAATCTCCTACGAGCAGTACTTC	CASRGQGISYEQYF
TRBV30	-	14	-	TRBJ2-3	TGTGCCTGGAGTGTACTGAGCGGCACAGATACGCAGTATTTT	CAWSVLSGTDTQYF
TRBV4-1	-	16	TRBD2	TRBJ2-7	TGCGCCAGCAGCCGGCTTGGGACTAGCGGGAGGTACGAGCAGTACTTC	CASSRLGTSGRYEQYF
TRBV19	-	17	-	TRBJ2-3	TGTGCCAGTAGTATGGTTCCTACAGGACTCGGTACAGATACGCAGTATTTT	CASSMVPTGLGTDTQYF
TRBV7-8	-	10	-	TRBJ2-7	TGTGCCAGCAGCGGGTACGAGCAGTACTTC	CASSGYEQYF
TRBV4-1	-	13	TRBD2	TRBJ2-1	TGCGCCAGCAGGGTTGGCGGGGGGGATGAGCAGTTCTTC	CASRVGGGDEQFF
TRBV23-1	-	14	-	TRBJ2-7	TGCGCCAGCAGTCAACCCCCAGTGGTCTACGAGCAGTACTTC	CASSQPPVVYEQYF
TRBV27	-	16	TRBD2	TRBJ2-7	TGTGCCAGCAGTGCAAACTGGGAGGGGCTTTCCTACGAGCAGTACTTC	CASSANWEGLSYEQYF
TRBV10-3	-	14	-	TRBJ2-7	TGTGCCATCAGTGACTCTTCTCGCTCCTACGAGCAGTACTTC	CAISDSSRSYEQYF
TRBV29-1	-	12	-	TRBJ2-7	TGCAGCGTTGAAGGGCAGGGTTACGAGCAGTACTTC	CSVEGQGYEQYF
TRBV2	-	13	-	TRBJ2-1	TGTGCCAGCGGGAGAACTTCCTACAATGAGCAGTTCTTC	CASGRTSYNEQFF
TRBV29-1	-	14	TRBD1	TRBJ1-1	TGCAGCGCAGACGGATTGACAGGGGTGACTGAAGCTTTCTTT	CSADGLTGVTEAFF
TRBV5-6	-	15	-	TRBJ2-7	TGTGCCAGCAGCTCCCAGACACAGGAATCCTACGAGCAGTACTTC	CASSSQTQESYEQYF
TRBV20-1	-	11	-	TRBJ1-1	TGCAGTGCTAGGCTGGGAACTGAAGCTTTCTTT	CSARLGTEAFF
TRBV27	few	13	-	TRBJ2-7	TGTGCCAGCAGTTTCCGCACTGCCTACGAGCAGTACTTC	CASSFRTAYEQYF
TRBV29-1	-	14	TRBD2	TRBJ2-7	TGCAGCGTTGTGTTGGCGGGGGGAGGCTACGAGCAGTACTTC	CSVVLAGGGYEQYF
TRBV7-7	-	13	-	TRBJ2-1	TGTGCTAGCAGCTTTAGCGGAGGCGCCGAGCAGTTCTTC	CASSFSGGAEQFF
TRBV27	-	15	TRBD1	TRBJ1-5	TGTGCCAGCAGTTTAACAGGGGGAGAGGGTCAGCCCCAGCATTTT	CASSLTGGEGQPQHF
TRBV29-1	-	11	-	TRBJ1-2	TGCAGCGTTGATCCGGGTTCTGGCTACACCTTC	CSVDPGSGYTF
TRBV5-6	once	15	-	TRBJ2-1	TGTGCCAGCAGCTCCCCGGGGGACTCCTACAATGAGCAGTTCTTC	CASSSPGDSYNEQFF
TRBV6-5	-	14	-	TRBJ1-1	TGTGCCAGCAGTTACTCGTGGGGAAACACTGAAGCTTTCTTT	CASSYSWGNTEAFF